These 27 T cell receptor beta chains were sequenced from one sample in a study of post-analysis software for immune sequencing data. Unique molecular identifiers were carried by the TCR beta cDNA libraries. TCRdb analysed the PCR reads with MiXCR anew, one entry per CDR3 protein. The sample lists 700,000 to 900,000 distinct CDR3 sequences, 46% occurring once. Their antigens are not known. Findings and limits, study-wide: Elevated frequency relative to controls characterized several TRBV segments in patients, TRBV5-6, TRBV5-1 and TRBV20-1 among them.

Sequencing used blood. All receptors derive from a girl between 5 and 17 years old with multiple sclerosis.

A few counts support this clonotype. This chain links TRBV28 with TRBJ2-7; 9 bases are a match to TRBD1. The CDR3 is 16 amino acids. The V and J ends lost 2 bases and 3 bases, in that order; junction bases with no gene match: 8. The germline gives CDR1 MDHEN, CDR2 SYDVKM. The CDR3 DNA follows: TGTGCCAGCAGTTTACCCAGGACAGGGGAGAGCTACGAGCAGTACTTC. It encodes CASSLPRTGESYEQYF.

The table lists this clonotype with a few counts. This rearrangement joins TRBV20-1 to TRBJ2-4; 8 bases are a match to TRBD2. The CDR3 is 11 amino acids. V dropped 3 bases and J dropped 10; count of bases not matched to a gene: 2. CDR1 DFQATT and CDR2 SNEGSKA come from the germline V gene (reference sequence). CDR3: CSASREGIQYF. CDR3 bases: TGCAGTGCTAGCCGGGAGGGTATTCAGTACTTC.

The V call is TRBV9, the J call TRBJ2-1, with TRBD2 as a possible D gene (5 bases). V lost 2 bases to trimming and J lost 0 bases, with 9 bases between them. The CDR3 loop spans 15 amino acids. Germline lookup yields CDR1 SGDLS and CDR2 YYNGEE. CDR3 residues: CASSVGAVSYNEQFF. The DNA for the CDR3 is TGTGCCAGCAGCGTGGGAGCGGTCTCCTACAATGAGCAGTTCTTC. Full variable domain (remainder filled in from reference TRBV9 and TRBJ2-1): DSGVTQTPKHLITATGQRVTLRCSPRSGDLSVYWYQQSLDQGLQFLIQYYNGEERAKGNILERFSAQQFPDLHSELNLSSLELGDSALYFCASSVGAVSYNEQFFGPGTRLTVL.

CDR3: CASRPSGTGSPDTQYF. CDR3 nucleotides: TGTGCCAGCAGACCATCCGGGACAGGGTCCCCAGATACGCAGTATTTT. The chain couples TRBV7-9 to TRBJ2-3; 9 bases agree with TRBD1. CDR1 and CDR2 (germline): SEHNR, FQNEAQ (reference sequence). Losses at the gene ends were 6 bases for V and 4 bases for J; bases not matched to a gene: 11. The CDR3 is 16 amino acids.

This clonotype has only a few counts. This rearrangement joins TRBV5-1 to TRBJ1-2; D unclear. The CDR3 spans 13 residues. Trimming cost V 0 bases and J 7 bases, with 10 bases left between them. CDR1 is SGHRS and CDR2 is YFSETQ in the germline V gene. The CDR3 reads CASSLESSGGYTF. DNA for the CDR3: TGCGCCAGCAGCTTGGAGAGTTCCGGTGGCTACACCTTC.

V usage is TRBV12-3 or TRBV12-4 and J usage is TRBJ1-5, with a possible D match to TRBD1 (5 bases). The CDR3 covers 16 residues. V gave up 4 bases and J gave up 0 bases, with 13 bases separating them. CDR3 DNA sequence: TGTGCCAGCAGTTGGGGCGGAATATTTAGCAATCAGCCCCAGCATTTT. It specifies CASSWGGIFSNQPQHF.

The chain has TRBV20-1 and TRBJ2-3; 7 nucleotides agree with TRBD2. Germline CDR1 is DFQATT and CDR2 is SNEGSKA (reference sequence). The CDR3 contains 14 residues. Unmatched junction bases numbered 6, after V lost 4 bases and J lost 2 bases. DNA for the CDR3: TGCAGTGCTAACGAAGCGGGATCCACAGATACGCAGTATTTT. Protein product: CSANEAGSTDTQYF.

V is TRBV6-5 and J is TRBJ2-1, with 11 bases aligning to TRBD2. V gave up 0 bases and J gave up 5 bases; unmatched junction bases: 3. The CDR3 loop spans 16 amino acids. The germline CDR1 and CDR2 sequences are MNHEY and SVGAGI. CDR3 protein: CASSYSTSGANNEQFF. CDR3 bases: TGTGCCAGCAGTTACTCGACTAGCGGGGCGAACAATGAGCAGTTCTTC.

V and J are TRBV6-5 and TRBJ2-6; D is uncertain. V lost 0 bases, J lost 0 bases, and 9 bases lay in between. CDR3 length equals 17 residues. Per the germline V gene, CDR1 is MNHEY and CDR2 is SVGAGI. The CDR3 here is CASSYSVRSSGANVLTF. The CDR3, as DNA: TGTGCCAGCAGTTACTCGGTCCGGAGCTCTGGGGCCAACGTCCTGACTTTC.

This clonotype has more than one count but fewer than ten. V usage is TRBV7-9 and J usage is TRBJ2-5; TRBD1 matches 12 bases. The tail of the sequence fits TRBJ2-7 better, so the J call may be wrong. This CDR3 comprises 16 residues. CDR1 and CDR2 (germline): SEHNR, FQNEAQ (reference sequence). CDR3 loop: CASSQGQGAFDYEQYF. The DNA of the CDR3 is TGTGCCAGCAGCCAGGGACAGGGGGCCTTTGATTACGAGCAGTACTTC.

V gene TRBV2 combines with J gene TRBJ1-5; 8 nucleotides agree with TRBD1. Trimming cost V 8 bases and J 1 base; bases outside gene matches: 7. Germline V lookup: CDR1 SNHLY, CDR2 FYNNEI. There are 15 residues in the CDR3. CDR3 protein: CASRRTGMSNQPQHF. In nucleotides, the CDR3 is TGTGCCAGCCGTCGGACAGGGATGAGCAATCAGCCCCAGCATTTT.

The chain links TRBV27 to TRBJ2-1, with TRBD2 matching over 11 bases. Germline CDR1 reads MNHEY; CDR2 reads SMNVEV (reference sequence). Trimming cost V 6 bases and J 7 bases; bases outside gene matches: 5. This CDR3 is 14 amino acids long. CDR3 in amino acids: CASRLAGEWNEQFF. The DNA for the CDR3 is TGTGCCAGCAGACTAGCGGGAGAGTGGAATGAGCAGTTCTTC.

The chain uses TRBV4-2 and TRBJ1-2; D not certain. The CDR3 contains 15 residues. Trimming took off 0 bases at V and 0 bases at J, with 8 bases between the two ends. Germline CDR1 and CDR2: LGHNA and YNFKEQ. CDR3 DNA sequence: TGTGCCAGCAGCCAAGATGTCGGAGCTAACTATGGCTACACCTTC. Amino acids: CASSQDVGANYGYTF.

A few counts support this clonotype. The rearrangement uses TRBV29-1 and TRBJ2-5; 8 nucleotides agree with TRBD1. The CDR3 loop spans 11 amino acids. The germline V gene has CDR1 SQVTM and CDR2 ANQGSEA. Trimming took 7 bases from V and 11 from J; bases not matched to a gene: 9. The CDR3, as DNA: TGCAGCGCCGGACAGGGAGCAGAGCAGTACTTC. It yields the protein CSAGQGAEQYF.

V is TRBV11-3 and J is TRBJ2-2; D perhaps matches TRBD2 (5 bases). Germline CDR1 and CDR2: SGHNT and YENEEA. The V end was cut by 5 bases, the J end by 6 bases, with 25 bases between. The CDR3 has 18 residues. The chain's CDR3 is CASSPSLTGRILAGELFF. CDR3 DNA sequence: TGTGCCAGCAGCCCCAGTCTTACGGGAAGGATTTTAGCCGGGGAGCTGTTTTTT.

The V and J genes are TRBV20-1 and TRBJ2-3, with 11 positions matching TRBD2. V shed 6 bases, J shed 2 bases, and the junction held 7 bases outside the gene matches. This CDR3 contains 15 residues. Per the germline V gene, CDR1 is DFQATT and CDR2 is SNEGSKA (reference sequence). The CDR3 DNA reads TGCAGTGCCTCCGGACTAGCGGGTTTCACAGATACGCAGTATTTT. Its translation is CSASGLAGFTDTQYF.

The chain carries TRBV27 and TRBJ2-6; the D is unclear. The CDR3 is 15 residues long. Germline values: CDR1 MNHEY, CDR2 SMNVEV (reference sequence). Between the trimmed V and J ends, which lost 4 bases and 0 bases, there was a span of 7 bases. This CDR3 reads CASSYTVSGANVLTF. CDR3 DNA: TGTGCCAGCAGTTATACCGTCTCTGGGGCCAACGTCCTGACTTTC.

The CDR3 reads CATISGANVLTF. For the CDR3, the DNA is TGTGCCACGATCTCTGGGGCCAACGTCCTGACTTTC. The rearrangement uses TRBV6-5 and TRBJ2-6; the D is unclear. The CDR3 is 12 amino acids. Germline-derived CDR1 and CDR2 are MNHEY and SVGAGI. V was cut by 10 bases and J by 0 bases, with 4 bases left in between.

The chain couples TRBV30 to TRBJ1-5, with TRBD1 matching 9 bases. In germline, CDR1 is GTSNPN, CDR2 SVGIG (reference sequence). This CDR3 has 16 amino acids. Trimming removed 0 bases from V and 6 bases from J; junction bases left unmatched: 9. CDR3: CAWSVQGADRLQPQHF. The CDR3, as DNA: TGTGCCTGGAGTGTACAGGGGGCAGATCGACTTCAGCCCCAGCATTTT.

This clonotype was counted between two and nine times. This chain uses TRBV20-1 with TRBJ2-1, with D perhaps matching TRBD1 (7 bases). With the DNA end fitting TRBJ2-7 better, the J assignment may be wrong. The CDR3 spans 15 residues. Germline V gene data show CDR1 as DFQATT and CDR2 as SNEGSKA (reference sequence). The CDR3 loop reads CSARERQGGYNEQYF. The CDR3 nucleotides read TGCAGTGCTAGAGAGCGACAGGGAGGCTACAATGAGCAGTACTTC.

The chain links TRBV4-1 to TRBJ2-1; the D call may be TRBD1 or TRBD2 (5 bases each). Germline-derived CDR1 and CDR2 are MGHRA and YSYEKL. Between the trimmed V and J ends, which lost 0 bases and 0 bases, there was a span of 15 bases. The CDR3 length is 18 residues. The DNA for the CDR3 is TGCGCCAGCAGCCAAGAGGGACGAGGGTCTAGCTCCTACAATGAGCAGTTCTTC. This translates into CASSQEGRGSSSYNEQFF.

This chain links TRBV20-1 with TRBJ1-2, with 7 bases aligning to TRBD1. V was clipped by 5 bases and J by 4 bases; unmatched bases: 10. CDR3 size: 14 residues. From germline, CDR1 is DFQATT and CDR2 SNEGSKA (reference sequence). The CDR3 sequence is CSAPTAGTAYGYTF. CDR3 nucleotide sequence: TGCAGTGCTCCCACCGCCGGGACAGCCTATGGCTACACCTTC.

The table lists this clonotype with a few counts. This CDR3 is CSVGVLAGYNEQFF. As DNA, the CDR3 is TGCAGCGTTGGTGTTCTAGCGGGTTACAATGAGCAGTTCTTC. The chain uses TRBV29-1 and TRBJ2-1; 8 nucleotides line up with TRBD2. The CDR3 runs 14 residues. Germline CDR1 SQVTM, CDR2 ANQGSEA. V lost 4 bases to trimming and J lost 4 bases; unmatched junction nucleotides: 6.

This clonotype occurred a few times. The rearrangement joins TRBV4-1 to TRBJ2-7, with a tentative D call TRBD2 (6 bases). Germline loops: CDR1 MGHRA, CDR2 YSYEKL. The CDR3 spans 15 residues. V lost 4 bases and J 4 bases, leaving 17 bases between the germline ends. CDR3 nucleotides: TGCGCCAGCAGCCCGACGGGAGAGGGATTTTACGAGCAGTACTTC. This codes for CASSPTGEGFYEQYF.

The chain joins TRBV4-1 to TRBJ1-2, with 9 bases identical to TRBD1. The CDR3 sequence is 15 residues long. The germline V gene encodes CDR1 MGHRA and CDR2 YSYEKL. J gave up 4 bases and V 4 bases, and 7 bases lay outside the gene matches. The CDR3 DNA reads as TGCGCCAGCAGCCTTACAGGGGGCGAGGGCTATGGCTACACCTTC. Protein product: CASSLTGGEGYGYTF.

This clonotype was observed once. The rearrangement joins TRBV29-1 to TRBJ2-1; 7 bases match TRBD2. The CDR3 has 12 amino acids. The germline V gene has CDR1 SQVTM and CDR2 ANQGSEA. Trimming cost V 6 bases and J 13 bases; bases outside gene matches: 12. The CDR3 region has the DNA TGCAGCGTAGAGACTAGCACTGAGACCCAGTTCTTC. It translates to CSVETSTETQFF.

Regarding this clonotype: Germline and junction disagree at one end, which may indicate a read error. The rearrangement links TRBV7-9 to TRBJ2-3; D possibly corresponds to TRBD2 (5 bases). This CDR3 spans 15 amino acids. CDR1 SEHNR and CDR2 FQNEAQ come from the germline V gene (reference sequence). The CDR3 DNA reads TGTGCCAGCAGCGTAGCACGAGGGCCGGCGGATACGCAGTATTTT. Encoded protein: CASSVARGPADTQYF.